The 8 T cell receptor beta chains below come from one sample, sequenced in a study of blood T cells in healthy people across ages. The use of a sample-barcoded 5' primer and a J-beta primer mix characterized a second PCR of roughly 6 to 11 cycles. One entry per CDR3 protein results from TCRdb running MiXCR on the 5' RACE reads. The table lists over a million distinct CDR3 sequences, 40% to 50% of them singletons, with approximately 7.9% in the top ten. Input material: blood. All receptors derive from a woman aged 18 to 35 in good health.

This clonotype was observed a few times. The J gene is TRBJ2-1, the V gene TRBV7-9; D might be TRBD2 (6 bases). Germline V CDR1 and CDR2: SEHNR, FQNEAQ (reference sequence). CDR3 length equals 16 residues. V lost 5 bases and J 10 bases, leaving 24 bases between the germline ends. The CDR3 region has the DNA TGTGCCAGCAGCCCTCTCGCGGGGACCGCTAACTCAGAGCAGTTCTTC. This encodes CASSPLAGTANSEQFF.

This chain links TRBV3-1 with TRBJ2-7; D uncertain. Trimming left V 4 bases short and J 3 bases short, with 13 bases between. CDR1 is LGHDT and CDR2 is YNNKEL in the germline V gene (reference sequence). The CDR3 is 14 residues long. CDR3 sequence: CASSRNGPFYEQYF. The CDR3 coding sequence is TGTGCCAGCAGCCGGAACGGGCCCTTCTACGAGCAGTACTTC.

This clonotype has a handful of counts. The chain combines TRBV20-1 with TRBJ2-3, with TRBD2 as a possible D gene (5 bases). The CDR3 loop spans 17 amino acids. Per the germline V gene, CDR1 is DFQATT and CDR2 is SNEGSKA (reference sequence). Trimming removed 0 bases at V and 0 bases at J, with 16 bases between. The CDR3 spells CSARDNEWRTSTDTQYF. The DNA of the CDR3 is TGCAGTGCTAGAGATAATGAGTGGCGGACTAGCACAGATACGCAGTATTTT.

In its sample, this clonotype was seen a few times. The V call is TRBV13, the J call TRBJ2-5; TRBD2 matches 8 bases. Unmatched junction bases numbered 18, after V lost 4 bases and J lost 2 bases. The CDR3 is 19 residues long. Germline values: CDR1 PRHDT, CDR2 FYEKMQ (reference sequence). The CDR3 nucleotides read TGTGCCAGCAGCTACACGGGAGGGACGGGGACGGCTGATCAAGAGACCCAGTACTTC. This translates into CASSYTGGTGTADQETQYF.

J is TRBJ2-7 and V is TRBV7-9; 10 bases map to TRBD2. J was trimmed by 3 bases and V by 4 bases; bases with no gene match: 9. The CDR3 sequence is 16 residues long. Germline CDR1 is SEHNR and CDR2 is FQNEAQ (reference sequence). CDR3 nucleotide sequence: TGTGCCAGCAGCTCTAGCGGGGGCCCTTTCCGCTACGAGCAGTACTTC. The encoded protein is CASSSSGGPFRYEQYF.

The V and J genes are TRBV20-1 and TRBJ2-1; 12 bases fit TRBD1. The CDR3 extends over 15 amino acids. V gave up 5 bases and J gave up 4 bases; unmatched junction bases: 6. Germline V gives CDR1 DFQATT, CDR2 SNEGSKA (reference sequence). The CDR3 sequence: CSAGGDRGLYNEQFF. The CDR3 bases are TGCAGTGCTGGGGGGGACAGGGGGCTTTACAATGAGCAGTTCTTC.

This clonotype was recorded many times. The rearrangement joins TRBV6-5 to TRBJ2-1; unclear D gene. Trimming left V 2 bases short and J 0 bases short, with 8 bases between. CDR3 length equals 15 residues. CDR1 MNHEY and CDR2 SVGAGI come from the germline V gene. The CDR3 sequence is CASSYQISSYNEQFF. The CDR3 nucleotides are TGTGCCAGCAGTTACCAGATCAGCTCCTACAATGAGCAGTTCTTC.

This clonotype was counted a few times. J is TRBJ2-1 and V is TRBV20-1; 10 bases are shared with TRBD2. The CDR3 is 18 residues long. J gave up 0 bases and V 2 bases, and 10 bases lay outside the gene matches. In germline, CDR1 is DFQATT, CDR2 SNEGSKA (reference sequence). CDR3 region: CSARPLAGGPSSYNEQFF. CDR3 DNA: TGCAGTGCTAGACCCTTAGCGGGGGGCCCAAGCTCCTACAATGAGCAGTTCTTC.